The 31 T cell receptor beta chains given below trace back to one sample, sequenced in a study of CD8+ T cells in alopecia areata. In each case, RNA was isolated and then reverse transcribed into cDNA as the sequencing template. TCRdb's copy holds only in-frame clones and misses some; the assay was immunoSEQ multiplex PCR. The table lists under 300,000 clones, approximately 61% of them singletons. Sequenced here: CD4+ T cells sorted from blood, sampled at week 0. The receptors were gathered from a human donor with alopecia areata.

The chain has TRBV7-2 and TRBJ2-3; no firm D call. CDR1 is SGHTA, CDR2 FQGNSA, per germline. The CDR3 length is 13 residues. V was cut by 10 bases and J by 2 bases, with 13 bases left in between. Here the CDR3 reads CATKDQITDTQYF. In nucleotides, the CDR3 is TGTGCCACCAAAGACCAAATCACAGATACGCAGTATTTT.

The chain has TRBV7-2 and TRBJ1-2; 9 nucleotides agree with TRBD1. CDR1 is SGHTA, CDR2 FQGNSA, per germline. There are 17 residues in the CDR3. The V segment lost 0 bases and the J segment 5 bases; nucleotides outside the gene matches: 10. The CDR3 DNA reads TGTGCCAGCAGCTTAGCCCCCCGACAGGGGGAGTTGTATGGCTACACCTTC. Translation gives CASSLAPRQGELYGYTF.

The chain uses TRBV11-2 and TRBJ2-7; D ambiguous. Germline assignment: CDR1 SGHAT and CDR2 FQNNGV. V was shortened by 4 bases and J by 2 bases, with 9 bases between the two germline ends. This CDR3 is built from 13 residues. CDR3 bases: TGTGCCAGCAGCTGGACGGACGCCTACGAGCAGTACTTC. This sequence encodes CASSWTDAYEQYF.

V is TRBV5-4 and J is TRBJ2-3; D call uncertain. The CDR3 totals 13 residues. The germline CDR1 and CDR2 sequences are SGHNT and YYREEE (reference sequence). The germline V and J ends were trimmed by 6 bases and 5 bases, with 13 bases remaining between them. The CDR3 is CASTITGRDTQYF. CDR3 coding DNA: TGTGCCAGCACTATAACCGGTAGAGATACGCAGTATTTT.

The J gene is TRBJ2-2, the V gene TRBV9; 14 bases are a match to TRBD2. The V gene end was trimmed by 2 bases and the J gene end by 4 bases; junction bases not matched to a gene: 1. CDR3 length equals 16 residues. The germline gives CDR1 SGDLS, CDR2 YYNGEE. As DNA, the CDR3 is TGTGCCAGCAGCGTCGGGACTAGCGGGGGCACCGGGGAGCTGTTTTTT. Its protein is CASSVGTSGGTGELFF.

This clone came up a few times. The chain recombines TRBV29-1 with TRBJ1-1; D is unclear. The ends were cut back, 3 bases at V and 4 bases at J, with 12 bases in the middle. Germline V gene sequence: CDR1 SQVTM, CDR2 ANQGSEA. CDR3 length equals 13 residues. DNA for the CDR3: TGCAGCGTTGAGACCGGGGAGGGCACTGAAGCTTTCTTT. Its translation is CSVETGEGTEAFF. The complete variable domain, with remaining parts taken from reference TRBV29-1 and TRBJ1-1, reads SAVISQKPSRDICQRGTSLTIQCQVDSQVTMMFWYRQQPGQSLTLIATANQGSEATYESGFVIDKFPISRPNLTFSTLTVSNMSPEDSSIYLCSVETGEGTEAFFGQGTRLTVV.

This clone was observed once. The rearrangement joins TRBV27 to TRBJ1-2; no clear D gene. The V end was cut by 6 bases, the J end by 4 bases, with 15 bases between. Per the germline V gene, CDR1 is MNHEY and CDR2 is SMNVEV (reference sequence). This CDR3 is 14 amino acids long. The CDR3 DNA sequence: TGTGCCAGCAGCATCGGACGCTCCTTCTATGGCTACACCTTC. Protein: CASSIGRSFYGYTF.

This clone was detected only a few times. This sample also contains other DNA sequences that code for the same CDR3. The CDR3 loop is CASSFEGETQYF. Written as DNA, the CDR3 is TGCGCCAGCAGCTTCGAGGGGGAGACCCAGTACTTC. V and J are TRBV5-1 and TRBJ2-5; D possibly uses TRBD1 or TRBD2 (5 bases each). CDR1 and CDR2 from the germline V gene are SGHRS and YFSETQ. The V end was cut by 2 bases, the J end by 5 bases, with 7 bases between. This CDR3 comprises 12 residues.

This chain joins TRBV29-1 and TRBJ2-1; D ambiguous. Germline CDR1 and CDR2: SQVTM and ANQGSEA. The CDR3 totals 10 residues. Between the trimmed V and J ends, which lost 3 bases and 8 bases, there was a span of 5 bases. The CDR3 loop reads CSVDGYEQFF. In DNA, the CDR3 is TGCAGCGTTGATGGCTATGAGCAGTTCTTC.

The chain employs TRBV7-9 and TRBJ2-1, with D perhaps TRBD1 (6 bases). This CDR3 is 16 amino acids long. V lost 1 base and J lost 8, with 18 bases in between. The V gene's germline CDR1 is SEHNR and CDR2 FQNEAQ (reference sequence). CDR3 sequence reads: CASSLERGSAIDEQFF. CDR3 nucleotide sequence: TGTGCCAGCAGCTTAGAGAGGGGGTCCGCCATCGATGAGCAGTTCTTC.

The CDR3 region has the DNA TGCAGCGTTGCAGCGGTTTCTTCTGGGTCCATATCCTACGAGCAGTACTTC. Encoded protein: CSVAAVSSGSISYEQYF. The J gene is TRBJ2-7, the V gene TRBV29-1; the D gene is possibly TRBD2 (5 bases). The germline CDR1 and CDR2 sequences are SQVTM and ANQGSEA. The CDR3 consists of 17 residues. V was clipped by 4 bases and J by 1 base, with 23 bases between them.

The gene calls are TRBV7-3 and TRBJ2-5, with 9 bases that match TRBD1. Germline trimming cut 5 bases from V and 4 bases from J; bases unmatched to any gene: 8. The CDR3 consists of 15 residues. CDR1 is SGHTA, CDR2 FQGTGA, per germline. CDR3 sequence: CASSTTGTGIETQYF. The CDR3 coding sequence is TGTGCCAGCAGCACAACCGGGACAGGGATAGAGACCCAGTACTTC. Supplemented by reference TRBV7-3 and TRBJ2-5, the full variable domain reads GAGVSQTPSNKVTEKGKYVELRCDPISGHTALYWYRQSLGQGPEFLIYFQGTGAADDSGLPNDRFFAVRPEGSVSTLKIQRTERGDSAVYLCASSTTGTGIETQYFGPGTRLLVL.

CDR3 sequence (DNA): TGTGCCACCCTCTTTGGCTCCGGGACAGAGGTTCGTGGCTACACCTTC. Its protein product is CATLFGSGTEVRGYTF. The chain combines TRBV10-3 with TRBJ1-2, with 7 bases aligning to TRBD1. The V and J ends lost 10 bases and 7 bases, in that order; junction bases with no gene match: 21. The germline gives CDR1 ENHRY, CDR2 SYGVKD. The CDR3 length is 16 residues.

This chain connects TRBV10-2 to TRBJ1-5; tentative D call: TRBD1 (5 bases). The CDR3 runs 14 residues. Trimming pared 0 bases from V and 6 bases from J, leaving 9 bases between. Germline V lookup: CDR1 WSHSY, CDR2 SAAADI. The DNA of the CDR3 is TGCGCCAGCAGTGAGTCGCAGGGAACTCAGCCCCAGCATTTT. This codes for CASSESQGTQPQHF.

This clone came up a few times. The chain joins TRBV7-9 to TRBJ2-1; D is undetermined. This CDR3 comprises 12 residues. Trimming shortened V by 2 bases and J by 2 bases, and 1 base separated the two germline ends. Germline values: CDR1 SEHNR, CDR2 FQNEAQ (reference sequence). The CDR3 here is CASSLPYNEQFF. CDR3 DNA sequence: TGTGCCAGCAGCTTACCCTACAATGAGCAGTTCTTC.

The chain carries TRBV2 and TRBJ1-6, with D unclear. V was pared by 7 bases and J by 5 bases, with 12 bases between. The CDR3 consists of 14 residues. From germline, CDR1 is SNHLY and CDR2 FYNNEI. CDR3 bases: TGTGCCAGCACCCCCCGCGCAGATAATTCACCCCTCCACTTT. Translation gives CASTPRADNSPLHF.

The rearrangement links TRBV30 to TRBJ1-5, with 12 bases identical to TRBD1. Trimming at V came to 2 bases and at J to 6 bases, leaving 8 bases not matched to a gene. This CDR3 contains 16 residues. Germline loops: CDR1 GTSNPN, CDR2 SVGIG (reference sequence). The CDR3 DNA is TGTGCCTGGAGTCCAGGGGACAGGGGGCCTTTTCAGCCCCAGCATTTT. It is translated as CAWSPGDRGPFQPQHF.

The CDR3 protein is CASSSLGYTQYF. CDR3 nucleotides: TGTGCCAGCAGCTCCTTAGGATATACGCAGTATTTT. V is TRBV7-9 and J is TRBJ2-3; D not resolved. The CDR3 has 12 amino acids. Trimming pared 4 bases from V and 7 bases from J, leaving 9 bases between. Germline lookup yields CDR1 SEHNR and CDR2 FQNEAQ (reference sequence).

The rearrangement joins TRBV29-1 to TRBJ1-2; D remains ambiguous. Germline CDR1 reads SQVTM; CDR2 reads ANQGSEA. V lost 4 bases to trimming and J lost 4 bases, with 10 bases between them. The CDR3 is 12 amino acids. In DNA, the CDR3 is TGCAGCGTTGGGAAGGGCCCCTATGGCTACACCTTC. It codes for CSVGKGPYGYTF.

This clone has only one observation. This sequence joins TRBV5-4 and TRBJ2-5, with 7 bases matching TRBD2. Germline V CDR1 and CDR2: SGHNT, YYREEE (reference sequence). This CDR3 has 16 residues. After removal of 3 bases from V and 7 bases from J, the junction contained 15 bases not matched to a gene. The CDR3 is CASSSPEGTTLGTQYF. The CDR3 coding sequence is TGTGCCAGCAGCTCACCGGAGGGGACTACCCTAGGGACCCAGTACTTC.

The chain carries TRBV5-1 and TRBJ2-5, with 12 bases aligning to TRBD2. Germline loops: CDR1 SGHRS, CDR2 YFSETQ. There are 16 residues in the CDR3. Unmatched junction bases numbered 7, after V lost 4 bases and J lost 3 bases. CDR3 coding DNA: TGCGCCAGCAGCCTACGGACTAGCGGGGTAGAAGAGACCCAGTACTTC. It specifies CASSLRTSGVEETQYF.

The chain employs TRBV29-1 and TRBJ1-1; D is uncertain. The CDR3 loop spans 9 amino acids. Germline V gene lookup returns CDR1 SQVTM and CDR2 ANQGSEA. V lost 6 bases and J 10 bases, leaving 9 bases between the germline ends. CDR3 sequence: CSVEEGAFF. In DNA form, the CDR3 reads TGCAGCGTCGAGGAGGGAGCTTTCTTT.

A single count supports this clone. The rearrangement links TRBV29-1 to TRBJ2-2; maybe TRBD2 (5 bases). Germline lookup yields CDR1 SQVTM and CDR2 ANQGSEA. Trimming shortened V by 3 bases and J by 4 bases, and 18 bases separated the two germline ends. This CDR3 is 16 amino acids long. The CDR3: CSVDDRGTGGTGELFF. DNA of the CDR3: TGCAGCGTTGATGATCGGGGTACGGGTGGCACCGGGGAGCTGTTTTTT.

The rearrangement joins TRBV4-2 to TRBJ2-5; 12 bases map to TRBD2. Trimming took 4 bases from V and 5 from J; bases not matched to a gene: 17. CDR1 and CDR2 from the germline V gene are LGHNA and YNFKEQ. This CDR3 has 19 residues. The CDR3 loop is CASSLRTSGAFRITETQYF. CDR3 nucleotide sequence: TGTGCCAGCAGCCTACGGACTAGCGGGGCCTTTAGGATTACCGAGACCCAGTACTTC.

This clone was observed a single time. V is TRBV30 and J is TRBJ1-4, with D possibly matching TRBD1 (5 bases). Germline assignment: CDR1 GTSNPN and CDR2 SVGIG (reference sequence). The CDR3 loop spans 15 amino acids. Trimming left V 2 bases short and J 5 bases short, with 15 bases between. In DNA, the CDR3 is TGTGCCTGGAGTTCTGTAAGGGGCACGAATGAAAAACTGTTTTTT. It is translated as CAWSSVRGTNEKLFF.

This clone showed up many times. V gene TRBV4-1 combines with J gene TRBJ1-1; no reliable D call. This CDR3 comprises 15 residues. Germline CDR1 is MGHRA and CDR2 is YSYEKL. Trimming removed 6 bases at V and 1 base at J, with 15 bases between. The CDR3 sequence: CASRRPGVKNTEAFF. DNA for the CDR3: TGCGCCAGCAGGCGCCCCGGGGTTAAGAACACTGAAGCTTTCTTT.

This chain joins TRBV30 and TRBJ2-1; TRBD1 matches 8 bases. CDR1 and CDR2 from the germline V gene are GTSNPN and SVGIG (reference sequence). V shed 0 bases and J 4 bases; nucleotides not matched to a gene: 5. CDR3 length equals 15 residues. CDR3 amino acids: CAWSVMGQDYNEQFF. As DNA, the CDR3 is TGTGCCTGGAGTGTGATGGGACAGGATTACAATGAGCAGTTCTTC.

A word on this clone: An end of the junction differs from the germline gene, which may be a read error. J is TRBJ2-7 and V is TRBV7-7, with 7 bases lining up with TRBD1. The CDR3 covers 14 residues. Germline CDR1 and CDR2: SSHAT and FNYEAQ (reference sequence). In DNA, the CDR3 is TGTGCTAGCAGCCAGGACAGGAGCTCCTACGAGCAGTACTTC. Translated, it gives CASSQDRSSYEQYF. The full variable domain, in which reference TRBV7-7 and TRBJ2-7 provide the parts outside the CDR3, is GAGVSQSPRYKVTKRGQDVTLRCDPISSHATLYWYQQALGQGPEFLTYFNYEAQPDKSGLPSDRFSAERPEGSISTLTIQRTEQRDSAMYRCASSQDRSSYEQYFGPGTRLTVT.

With respect to this clone: Other DNA sequences in the sample encode the same CDR3. The rearrangement links TRBV29-1 to TRBJ2-5; D is uncertain. Germline V gene lookup returns CDR1 SQVTM and CDR2 ANQGSEA. V dropped 4 bases and J dropped 1 base, with 7 bases sitting between them. This CDR3 has 12 residues. Here the CDR3 DNA reads TGCAGCGTTGTAGGGCTCCAAGAGACCCAGTACTTC. It translates to CSVVGLQETQYF.

The V call is TRBV29-1, the J call TRBJ1-1, with D uncertain. The V gene's germline CDR1 is SQVTM and CDR2 ANQGSEA. V was pared by 1 base and J by 1 base, with 10 bases between. The CDR3 contains 14 residues. The CDR3: CSVEGFPPNTEAFF. The CDR3 coding sequence is TGCAGCGTTGAAGGGTTCCCCCCGAACACTGAAGCTTTCTTT.

The CDR3 nucleotides read TGCGCCAGCAGCCGCCGGGACTACTTGGTCGAGCAGTACTTC. Protein product: CASSRRDYLVEQYF. This chain links TRBV5-1 with TRBJ2-7; 7 nucleotides agree with TRBD2. Unmatched junction bases numbered 10, after V lost 4 bases and J lost 6 bases. The CDR3 extends over 14 amino acids. Germline CDR1 is SGHRS and CDR2 is YFSETQ. Full variable domain (remainder filled in from reference TRBV5-1 and TRBJ2-7): KAGVTQTPRYLIKTRGQQVTLSCSPISGHRSVSWYQQTPGQGLQFLFEYFSETQRNKGNFPGRFSGRQFSNSRSEMNVSTLELGDSALYLCASSRRDYLVEQYFGPGTRLTVT.